A selection of T cell receptor beta chains follows, all from one sample in a study of response to subunit inactivated influenza vaccine. MiXCR, applied by TCRdb to the RT-PCR reads, yields one record per CDR3 protein. Of hundreds of thousands of distinct CDR3 sequences detected, 15% to 18% appear once; the ten largest clones hold around a tenth. The sample consisted of PBMCs from blood, taken approximately 12 days after vaccination. All receptors derive from a man over 45 who received an inactivated influenza vaccine. Both conserved end residues are part of each CDR3.

j_call	v_call	cdr3_aa
TRBJ2-7	TRBV15	CATSRLFSGGTYEQYF
TRBJ2-7	TRBV28	CASRNRDTLSYEQYF
TRBJ2-1	TRBV20-1	CSAQERKGSGGARNEQFF
TRBJ2-1	TRBV21-1	CASSEKGTSGRMNYNEQFF
TRBJ2-2	TRBV4-2	CASSQGALVRNTGELFF
TRBJ2-1	TRBV5-1	CASSTTGWGNEQFF
TRBJ2-3	TRBV7-9	CAVPGLADTQYF
TRBJ2-7	TRBV3-1	CASSQRLRRDSILSADEQYF
TRBJ2-7	TRBV28	CASSSRKDSFGEQYF
TRBJ2-7	TRBV10-1	CASSEAYGTSIYEQYF
TRBJ2-1	TRBV10-3	CASCSGYEQFF
TRBJ2-5	TRBV5-1	CASSPERQEETQYF
TRBJ2-5	TRBV10-3	CAISEGRGGGVKTQYF
TRBJ1-1	TRBV12-1	CASSFARGYTEAFF
TRBJ2-7	TRBV11-2	CASSSTHRATISYEQYF
TRBJ1-2	TRBV3-1	CASSQDSIRGQSYGYTF
TRBJ1-1	TRBV5-1	CASSPTFVTEAFF
TRBJ2-1	TRBV10-2	CASIRERGNEQFF
TRBJ2-7	TRBV7-8	CASSLDPFGGYEQYF
TRBJ1-1	TRBV3-1	CASSPQDRRLTEAFF
TRBJ2-5	TRBV10-3	CAISENGQTGDQYF
TRBJ1-2	TRBV7-6	CASSLESLTPNYGYTF
TRBJ2-7	TRBV20-1	CSARPSTGAEQYF
TRBJ1-1	TRBV5-6	CASSSQGTEAFF
TRBJ2-2	TRBV10-3	CAISESSGSAGELFF
TRBJ1-2	TRBV13	CASSPTGIPSGYTF
TRBJ2-1	TRBV20-1	CSARGTSGRIEQFF
TRBJ2-3	TRBV19	CASSSLGVDTQYF
TRBJ1-2	TRBV9	CASSPQGARNGYTF
TRBJ2-5	TRBV5-1	CASSAGLVGQETQYF
TRBJ2-6	TRBV29-1	CSVDISGANVLTF
TRBJ2-1	TRBV11-3	CASSLGRAEQFF
TRBJ2-6	TRBV6-2/TRBV6-3	CASTYWGSGANVLTF
TRBJ2-3	TRBV7-2	CASSVQGGTLTDTQYF
TRBJ2-1	TRBV15	CATSRDWTGNNEQFF
TRBJ2-2	TRBV7-2	CASSVDRFLEELFF
TRBJ2-1	TRBV6-2/TRBV6-3	CASSGTDNEQFF
TRBJ2-2	TRBV6-1	CASRPTLTGFNTGELFF
TRBJ2-2	TRBV9	CASSSRRLNTGELFF
TRBJ2-2	TRBV29-1	CSVKSGFPALGELFF
TRBJ2-1	TRBV14	CASSQDLGLTYNEQFF
TRBJ2-7	TRBV20-1	CSARTAGGHNEQYF
TRBJ2-1	TRBV18	CASSPGGVTYNEQFF
TRBJ2-1	TRBV9	CASSGVYNEQFF
TRBJ2-5	TRBV12-3/TRBV12-4	CASSDWGGGQETQYF
TRBJ1-5	TRBV14	CASSQGQGRVGQPQHF
TRBJ1-5	TRBV15	CATSSRATGLGQPQHF
TRBJ2-1	TRBV20-1	CRVPGNEQFF
TRBJ1-1	TRBV9	CASSGRQGPNTEAFF
TRBJ1-4	TRBV7-2	CASSGQALGEKLFF
TRBJ1-4	TRBV5-1	CASSLGQGPVNEKLFF
TRBJ2-5	TRBV5-1	CASSSSGGNQETQYF
TRBJ2-6	TRBV7-9	CASSRSLIPGANVLTF
TRBJ2-1	TRBV20-1	CSARDGGRDNEQFF
TRBJ2-2	TRBV18	CASSPVTDLTGELFF
TRBJ2-1	TRBV10-2	CASSLAVGLNEQFF
TRBJ2-3	TRBV4-2	CASSQDGMISGGGMADTQYF
TRBJ2-1	TRBV28	CASSFWVGNEQFF
TRBJ1-2	TRBV3-1	CASSREGGYGYTF
TRBJ2-1	TRBV24-1	CATSDFHPGVNEQFF